The clone carrying this T cell receptor (beta chain) was observed a handful of times. The V end was cut by 6 bases, the J end by 9 bases, with 12 bases between. The CDR3 consists of 12 residues. Germline-derived CDR1 and CDR2 are MNHEY and SMNVEV (reference sequence). The sample belongs to a study of T-cell memory formation after mild COVID-19. One entry per CDR3 protein, called by TCRdb with MiXCR from the 5' RACE reads. In the table there are about 130,000 distinct CDR3 sequences, about 6% of which are singletons. The genes are TRBV27 and TRBJ1-5; D is ambiguous. Sequenced input: PBMCs or a T cell subset sorted from them (not recorded which). The sequence was obtained from an adult woman who had mild COVID-19 (a few samples of this study predate the infection). Cell type and time point are not known. Here the CDR3 reads CASSPARGPQHF. Written as DNA, the CDR3 is TGTGCCAGCAGCCCTGCCCGGGGGCCCCAGCATTTT.